The source of this T cell receptor (beta chain) is a study of blood T cell repertoires in COVID-19. Across the study: PBMCs, B-cell-depleted T cells, or T cells provided the cDNA or gDNA that made up the material.

Some clones are missing from TCRdb's copy, which holds only in-frame ones; the method was immunoSEQ multiplex PCR. Of 200,000 to 250,000 clones in the sample, 80% to 90% were seen once. Germline V gene sequence: CDR1 MGHRA, CDR2 YSYEKL. V lost 0 bases to trimming and J lost 7 bases; unmatched junction nucleotides: 9. This CDR3 has 16 residues. The sequenced material came from PBMCs or T cells enriched from blood (not recorded which). This sequence originates from a woman aged 25 to 39 who had recovered from COVID-19. The V gene is TRBV4-1, the J gene TRBJ2-1; 7 bases line up with TRBD2. The CDR3 region is CASSQDKASGGNEQFF. The DNA for the CDR3 is TGCGCCAGCAGCCAAGATAAGGCTAGCGGAGGGAATGAGCAGTTCTTC.